Included here is one TCR beta chain sequence, with context. Its antigen is unidentified. This sample is part of a study of cytomegalovirus exposure and HLA in healthy donors. Amplification used 60 Vbeta primers and 13 Jbeta primers. Method: immunoSEQ multiplex PCR; TCRdb's copy keeps in-frame clones and lacks some. The sample includes 90,000 to 110,000 clones, 60% to 85% of them seen just once. The study's findings and limits: Analyzed later, most CMV-associated TCR beta chains appeared HLA-restricted. The study found most TCR sequences rare, yet found some public TCRs in many donors.

This TCR was recovered from a man aged 40-49 years in good health and CMV-seronegative. The sequenced material came from PBMCs.

The CDR3 spells CASSPGGTGRSYEQYF. In DNA form, the CDR3 reads TGTGCCAGCTCACCAGGCGGGACAGGGCGCTCCTACGAGCAGTACTTC. The chain employs TRBV18 and TRBJ2-7, with 9 nucleotides matching TRBD1. From germline, CDR1 is KGHSH and CDR2 LQKENI. CDR3 length: 16 amino acids. The V segment lost 2 bases and the J segment 0 bases; nucleotides outside the gene matches: 5.